This T cell receptor beta chain was observed in a study of cytomegalovirus exposure and HLA in healthy donors. Study results and limitations: In an earlier analysis, in approximately 630 donors, most V segments appeared productive either ~87% or ~30% of the time.

PCR used 60 Vbeta primers and 13 Jbeta primers. Sequencing used immunoSEQ multiplex PCR; TCRdb keeps in-frame clones, though not all of them. The profile shows 130,000 or so clones, around 75% of them singletons. As to this clone: The antigen is not known.

The V and J ends lost 0 bases and 14 bases respectively, with 14 bases between them. CDR3 length: 13 amino acids. The germline V gene has CDR1 LNHDA and CDR2 SQIVND (reference sequence). This receptor was obtained from a man in his forties in good health and CMV-seronegative. V gene TRBV19 combines with J gene TRBJ2-1; D is uncertain. The material sequenced was PBMCs. The CDR3 loop reads CASSIDTSGIEFF. The DNA of the CDR3 is TGTGCCAGTAGTATAGATACTTCGGGTATCGAGTTCTTC.